The 19 T cell receptor beta chains in this list originate from one sample, sequenced in a study of vaccination effects on CD4 cells after COVID-19. Sequencing was performed with immunoSEQ multiplex PCR; in TCRdb, only in-frame clones are kept and a portion is missing. Of more than 60,000 clones listed, around 70% were seen once; the top ten hold about 2.2%. Their target antigens are unknown. Culture proceeded for approximately 9 days, and CD4+ T cells were then isolated. Two doses of BNT162b2 or mRNA-1273 vaccine were administered to participants. The sample consisted of CD4+ T cells from PBMCs cultured without peptide, taken after COVID-19 vaccination. These receptors were collected from a human donor who received a COVID-19 vaccine.

The chain couples TRBV19 to TRBJ1-5; D perhaps matches TRBD1 (5 bases). Germline V lookup: CDR1 LNHDA, CDR2 SQIVND (reference sequence). Deletions cut 5 bases from V and 7 bases from J, with 12 bases between. There are 13 residues in the CDR3. In nucleotides, the CDR3 is TGTGCCAGTAGTGATAGGGGCGGACAGCCCCAGCATTTT. This encodes CASSDRGGQPQHF.

This chain links TRBV7-2 with TRBJ2-7; a possible D gene is TRBD2 (6 bases). Deletions cut 5 bases from V and 2 bases from J, with 16 bases between. The CDR3 runs 15 residues. Germline-derived CDR1 and CDR2 are SGHTA and FQGNSA. This CDR3 is CASSANGGSAYEQYV. DNA of the CDR3: TGTGCCAGCAGCGCGAACGGGGGTTCCGCCTACGAGCAGTACGTC.

There are a few counts of this clone. The CDR3 nucleotides are TGTGCCTGGGACAGGGGGAACACTGAAGCTTTCTTT. Its translation: CAWDRGNTEAFF. The chain carries TRBV30 and TRBJ1-1; 8 nucleotides match TRBD1. This CDR3 contains 12 residues. From germline, CDR1 is GTSNPN and CDR2 SVGIG (reference sequence). The junction had 0 bases not matched to a gene; V was cut back by 5 bases and J by 1 base. The full variable domain, with the rest looked up from reference TRBV30 and TRBJ1-1, is SQTIHQWPATLVQPVGSPLSLECTVEGTSNPNLYWYRQAAGRGLQLLFYSVGIGQISSEVPQNLSASRPQDRQFILSSKKLLLSDSGFYLCAWDRGNTEAFFGQGTRLTVV.

This clone was counted once. The J gene is TRBJ1-1, the V gene TRBV6-5, with D possibly matching TRBD1 (6 bases). The length of the CDR3 is 13 residues. Trimming pared 8 bases from V and 6 bases from J, leaving 16 bases between. CDR1 and CDR2 from the germline V gene are MNHEY and SVGAGI. The CDR3 nucleotides read TGTGCCAGCTCAAAACAGGGCCCCGCTGAAGCTTTCTTT. Encoded protein: CASSKQGPAEAFF.

This clone was counted a few times. The chain recombines TRBV30 with TRBJ1-5, with a weak D call TRBD1 (5 bases). The CDR3 loop spans 13 amino acids. Trimming removed 2 bases at V and 4 bases at J, with 9 bases between. Germline-derived CDR1 and CDR2 are GTSNPN and SVGIG (reference sequence). The CDR3 region is CAWSNGGNQPQHF. DNA for the CDR3: TGTGCCTGGAGTAATGGGGGGAATCAGCCCCAGCATTTT.

This chain connects TRBV18 to TRBJ1-5, with TRBD1 matching 11 bases. Germline CDR1 KGHSH, CDR2 LQKENI. The CDR3 has 15 amino acids. V was clipped by 0 bases and J by 7 bases; unmatched bases: 2. The CDR3 region is CASSPPGQGVQPQHF. For the CDR3, the DNA is TGTGCCAGCTCACCACCGGGACAGGGGGTCCAGCCCCAGCATTTT.

The chain links TRBV19 to TRBJ2-6; D is unresolved. This CDR3 has 17 residues. Germline V CDR1 and CDR2: LNHDA, SQIVND (reference sequence). Trimming removed 1 base at V and 0 bases at J, with 10 bases between. This chain's CDR3 is CASSIGERNSGANVLTF. The CDR3 DNA reads TGTGCCAGTAGTATAGGGGAAAGGAACTCTGGGGCCAACGTCCTGACTTTC.

J is TRBJ1-2 and V is TRBV10-3; D may be TRBD1 (6 bases). Germline lookup yields CDR1 ENHRY and CDR2 SYGVKD. Trimming stripped 3 bases from V and 8 bases from J, with 13 bases between. CDR3 length: 13 residues. Here the CDR3 DNA reads TGTGCCATCAGTGATGCAGGGGCACGGGGCTACACCTTC. Its translation is CAISDAGARGYTF.

V is TRBV4-3 and J is TRBJ1-1; D gene unclear. With 9 bases removed from V and 3 bases from J, the gap between germline ends came to 14 bases. The CDR3 has 13 residues. Germline CDR1 reads LGHNA; CDR2 reads YSLEER. CDR3 nucleotide sequence: TGCGCCAGTGGGAGGGAAATTGACACTGAAGCTTTCTTT. It translates to CASGREIDTEAFF.

The chain combines TRBV5-1 with TRBJ1-3, with a weak D call TRBD1 (6 bases). The CDR3 runs 15 residues. CDR1 is SGHRS, CDR2 YFSETQ, per germline. Trimming shortened V by 1 base and J by 2 bases, and 10 bases separated the two germline ends. The CDR3 sequence is CASSLNRGTGNTIYF. DNA for the CDR3: TGCGCCAGCAGCTTGAATAGGGGGACTGGAAACACCATATATTTT.

The V call is TRBV18, the J call TRBJ2-5; 9 bases agree with TRBD1. The germline V gene encodes CDR1 KGHSH and CDR2 LQKENI. Trimming took 5 bases from V and 5 from J; bases not matched to a gene: 12. This CDR3 comprises 16 residues. The chain's CDR3 is CASSSQATGGEETQYF. CDR3 coding DNA: TGTGCCAGCTCATCGCAGGCCACAGGGGGCGAGGAGACCCAGTACTTC. The full variable domain, with the rest looked up from reference TRBV18 and TRBJ2-5, is NAGVMQNPRHLVRRRGQEARLRCSPMKGHSHVYWYRQLPEEGLKFMVYLQKENIIDESGMPKERFSAEFPKEGPSILRIQQVVRGDSAAYFCASSSQATGGEETQYFGPGTRLLVL.

In this sample, this clone turned up a few times. The chain is built from TRBV7-9 and TRBJ2-7; D is ambiguous. CDR1 and CDR2 (germline): SEHNR, FQNEAQ (reference sequence). The CDR3 has 13 residues. Between the trimmed V and J ends, which lost 1 base and 4 bases, there was a span of 8 bases. CDR3 sequence reads: CASSLGTKYEQYV. Here the CDR3 DNA reads TGTGCCAGCAGCTTAGGCACGAAGTACGAGCAGTACGTC.

The chain links TRBV28 to TRBJ1-2; D gene uncertain. Germline loops: CDR1 MDHEN, CDR2 SYDVKM. The V gene lost 2 bases and the J gene lost 6 bases, with 22 bases spanning the gap. The CDR3 covers 17 residues. CDR3 in DNA: TGTGCCAGCAGTTTAGAAGTCCTTTGGGCCGGAAAGAATGGCTACACCTTC. As protein: CASSLEVLWAGKNGYTF.

This clone appeared once. The genes are TRBV18 and TRBJ1-1; D is uncertain. The ends were cut back, 0 bases at V and 11 bases at J, with 19 bases in the middle. Germline CDR1 is KGHSH and CDR2 is LQKENI. This CDR3 has 15 residues. This CDR3 reads CASSPPTSVRLAAFF. CDR3 sequence (DNA): TGTGCCAGCTCACCACCGACTTCGGTGCGTTTAGCGGCTTTCTTT.

The V gene is TRBV30, the J gene TRBJ2-5; 10 bases line up with TRBD1. V shed 3 bases, J shed 6 bases, and the junction held 13 bases outside the gene matches. Germline V lookup: CDR1 GTSNPN, CDR2 SVGIG (reference sequence). This CDR3 has 16 residues. CDR3 region: CAWSQPPTGGGKTQYF. The CDR3 DNA reads as TGTGCCTGGAGCCAACCCCCGACAGGGGGCGGGAAGACCCAGTACTTC.

The chain employs TRBV27 and TRBJ2-1, with D unresolved. The CDR3 sequence is 13 residues long. Germline V CDR1 and CDR2: MNHEY, SMNVEV (reference sequence). Trimming pared 10 bases from V and 0 bases from J, leaving 10 bases between. CDR3 sequence: CATKQSSYNEQFF. CDR3 nucleotide sequence: TGTGCCACCAAACAGAGCTCCTACAATGAGCAGTTCTTC.

The chain joins TRBV12-5 to TRBJ2-2; 12 nucleotides agree with TRBD2. V was clipped by 7 bases and J by 5 bases; unmatched bases: 17. CDR3 size: 19 residues. Germline loops: CDR1 LGHNT, CDR2 FRNRAP. The CDR3, as DNA: TGTGCTAGTGCCTACAGGTTAACTAGCGGGGGGCCTAAAACCGGGGAGCTGTTTTTT. It translates to CASAYRLTSGGPKTGELFF. The full variable domain, with the rest looked up from reference TRBV12-5 and TRBJ2-2, is DARVTQTPRHKVTEMGQEVTMRCQPILGHNTVFWYRQTMMQGLELLAYFRNRAPLDDSGMPKDRFSAEMPDATLATLKIQPSEPRDSAVYFCASAYRLTSGGPKTGELFFGEGSRLTVL.

The chain links TRBV7-7 to TRBJ2-3; D unclear. The CDR3 has 13 residues. V was pared by 5 bases and J by 5 bases, with 11 bases between. CDR1 and CDR2 from the germline V gene are SSHAT and FNYEAQ (reference sequence). The CDR3 sequence: CASSASSQDTQYF. The CDR3 DNA reads as TGTGCCAGCAGCGCGTCCTCTCAAGATACGCAGTATTTT.

The chain carries TRBV9 and TRBJ2-5, with D maybe TRBD1 (6 bases). Trimming left V 3 bases short and J 0 bases short, with 6 bases between. CDR1 and CDR2 from the germline V gene are SGDLS and YYNGEE. CDR3 length: 13 residues. The CDR3 DNA is TGTGCCAGCAGCGGGGACAACCAAGAGACCCAGTACTTC. Protein product: CASSGDNQETQYF.